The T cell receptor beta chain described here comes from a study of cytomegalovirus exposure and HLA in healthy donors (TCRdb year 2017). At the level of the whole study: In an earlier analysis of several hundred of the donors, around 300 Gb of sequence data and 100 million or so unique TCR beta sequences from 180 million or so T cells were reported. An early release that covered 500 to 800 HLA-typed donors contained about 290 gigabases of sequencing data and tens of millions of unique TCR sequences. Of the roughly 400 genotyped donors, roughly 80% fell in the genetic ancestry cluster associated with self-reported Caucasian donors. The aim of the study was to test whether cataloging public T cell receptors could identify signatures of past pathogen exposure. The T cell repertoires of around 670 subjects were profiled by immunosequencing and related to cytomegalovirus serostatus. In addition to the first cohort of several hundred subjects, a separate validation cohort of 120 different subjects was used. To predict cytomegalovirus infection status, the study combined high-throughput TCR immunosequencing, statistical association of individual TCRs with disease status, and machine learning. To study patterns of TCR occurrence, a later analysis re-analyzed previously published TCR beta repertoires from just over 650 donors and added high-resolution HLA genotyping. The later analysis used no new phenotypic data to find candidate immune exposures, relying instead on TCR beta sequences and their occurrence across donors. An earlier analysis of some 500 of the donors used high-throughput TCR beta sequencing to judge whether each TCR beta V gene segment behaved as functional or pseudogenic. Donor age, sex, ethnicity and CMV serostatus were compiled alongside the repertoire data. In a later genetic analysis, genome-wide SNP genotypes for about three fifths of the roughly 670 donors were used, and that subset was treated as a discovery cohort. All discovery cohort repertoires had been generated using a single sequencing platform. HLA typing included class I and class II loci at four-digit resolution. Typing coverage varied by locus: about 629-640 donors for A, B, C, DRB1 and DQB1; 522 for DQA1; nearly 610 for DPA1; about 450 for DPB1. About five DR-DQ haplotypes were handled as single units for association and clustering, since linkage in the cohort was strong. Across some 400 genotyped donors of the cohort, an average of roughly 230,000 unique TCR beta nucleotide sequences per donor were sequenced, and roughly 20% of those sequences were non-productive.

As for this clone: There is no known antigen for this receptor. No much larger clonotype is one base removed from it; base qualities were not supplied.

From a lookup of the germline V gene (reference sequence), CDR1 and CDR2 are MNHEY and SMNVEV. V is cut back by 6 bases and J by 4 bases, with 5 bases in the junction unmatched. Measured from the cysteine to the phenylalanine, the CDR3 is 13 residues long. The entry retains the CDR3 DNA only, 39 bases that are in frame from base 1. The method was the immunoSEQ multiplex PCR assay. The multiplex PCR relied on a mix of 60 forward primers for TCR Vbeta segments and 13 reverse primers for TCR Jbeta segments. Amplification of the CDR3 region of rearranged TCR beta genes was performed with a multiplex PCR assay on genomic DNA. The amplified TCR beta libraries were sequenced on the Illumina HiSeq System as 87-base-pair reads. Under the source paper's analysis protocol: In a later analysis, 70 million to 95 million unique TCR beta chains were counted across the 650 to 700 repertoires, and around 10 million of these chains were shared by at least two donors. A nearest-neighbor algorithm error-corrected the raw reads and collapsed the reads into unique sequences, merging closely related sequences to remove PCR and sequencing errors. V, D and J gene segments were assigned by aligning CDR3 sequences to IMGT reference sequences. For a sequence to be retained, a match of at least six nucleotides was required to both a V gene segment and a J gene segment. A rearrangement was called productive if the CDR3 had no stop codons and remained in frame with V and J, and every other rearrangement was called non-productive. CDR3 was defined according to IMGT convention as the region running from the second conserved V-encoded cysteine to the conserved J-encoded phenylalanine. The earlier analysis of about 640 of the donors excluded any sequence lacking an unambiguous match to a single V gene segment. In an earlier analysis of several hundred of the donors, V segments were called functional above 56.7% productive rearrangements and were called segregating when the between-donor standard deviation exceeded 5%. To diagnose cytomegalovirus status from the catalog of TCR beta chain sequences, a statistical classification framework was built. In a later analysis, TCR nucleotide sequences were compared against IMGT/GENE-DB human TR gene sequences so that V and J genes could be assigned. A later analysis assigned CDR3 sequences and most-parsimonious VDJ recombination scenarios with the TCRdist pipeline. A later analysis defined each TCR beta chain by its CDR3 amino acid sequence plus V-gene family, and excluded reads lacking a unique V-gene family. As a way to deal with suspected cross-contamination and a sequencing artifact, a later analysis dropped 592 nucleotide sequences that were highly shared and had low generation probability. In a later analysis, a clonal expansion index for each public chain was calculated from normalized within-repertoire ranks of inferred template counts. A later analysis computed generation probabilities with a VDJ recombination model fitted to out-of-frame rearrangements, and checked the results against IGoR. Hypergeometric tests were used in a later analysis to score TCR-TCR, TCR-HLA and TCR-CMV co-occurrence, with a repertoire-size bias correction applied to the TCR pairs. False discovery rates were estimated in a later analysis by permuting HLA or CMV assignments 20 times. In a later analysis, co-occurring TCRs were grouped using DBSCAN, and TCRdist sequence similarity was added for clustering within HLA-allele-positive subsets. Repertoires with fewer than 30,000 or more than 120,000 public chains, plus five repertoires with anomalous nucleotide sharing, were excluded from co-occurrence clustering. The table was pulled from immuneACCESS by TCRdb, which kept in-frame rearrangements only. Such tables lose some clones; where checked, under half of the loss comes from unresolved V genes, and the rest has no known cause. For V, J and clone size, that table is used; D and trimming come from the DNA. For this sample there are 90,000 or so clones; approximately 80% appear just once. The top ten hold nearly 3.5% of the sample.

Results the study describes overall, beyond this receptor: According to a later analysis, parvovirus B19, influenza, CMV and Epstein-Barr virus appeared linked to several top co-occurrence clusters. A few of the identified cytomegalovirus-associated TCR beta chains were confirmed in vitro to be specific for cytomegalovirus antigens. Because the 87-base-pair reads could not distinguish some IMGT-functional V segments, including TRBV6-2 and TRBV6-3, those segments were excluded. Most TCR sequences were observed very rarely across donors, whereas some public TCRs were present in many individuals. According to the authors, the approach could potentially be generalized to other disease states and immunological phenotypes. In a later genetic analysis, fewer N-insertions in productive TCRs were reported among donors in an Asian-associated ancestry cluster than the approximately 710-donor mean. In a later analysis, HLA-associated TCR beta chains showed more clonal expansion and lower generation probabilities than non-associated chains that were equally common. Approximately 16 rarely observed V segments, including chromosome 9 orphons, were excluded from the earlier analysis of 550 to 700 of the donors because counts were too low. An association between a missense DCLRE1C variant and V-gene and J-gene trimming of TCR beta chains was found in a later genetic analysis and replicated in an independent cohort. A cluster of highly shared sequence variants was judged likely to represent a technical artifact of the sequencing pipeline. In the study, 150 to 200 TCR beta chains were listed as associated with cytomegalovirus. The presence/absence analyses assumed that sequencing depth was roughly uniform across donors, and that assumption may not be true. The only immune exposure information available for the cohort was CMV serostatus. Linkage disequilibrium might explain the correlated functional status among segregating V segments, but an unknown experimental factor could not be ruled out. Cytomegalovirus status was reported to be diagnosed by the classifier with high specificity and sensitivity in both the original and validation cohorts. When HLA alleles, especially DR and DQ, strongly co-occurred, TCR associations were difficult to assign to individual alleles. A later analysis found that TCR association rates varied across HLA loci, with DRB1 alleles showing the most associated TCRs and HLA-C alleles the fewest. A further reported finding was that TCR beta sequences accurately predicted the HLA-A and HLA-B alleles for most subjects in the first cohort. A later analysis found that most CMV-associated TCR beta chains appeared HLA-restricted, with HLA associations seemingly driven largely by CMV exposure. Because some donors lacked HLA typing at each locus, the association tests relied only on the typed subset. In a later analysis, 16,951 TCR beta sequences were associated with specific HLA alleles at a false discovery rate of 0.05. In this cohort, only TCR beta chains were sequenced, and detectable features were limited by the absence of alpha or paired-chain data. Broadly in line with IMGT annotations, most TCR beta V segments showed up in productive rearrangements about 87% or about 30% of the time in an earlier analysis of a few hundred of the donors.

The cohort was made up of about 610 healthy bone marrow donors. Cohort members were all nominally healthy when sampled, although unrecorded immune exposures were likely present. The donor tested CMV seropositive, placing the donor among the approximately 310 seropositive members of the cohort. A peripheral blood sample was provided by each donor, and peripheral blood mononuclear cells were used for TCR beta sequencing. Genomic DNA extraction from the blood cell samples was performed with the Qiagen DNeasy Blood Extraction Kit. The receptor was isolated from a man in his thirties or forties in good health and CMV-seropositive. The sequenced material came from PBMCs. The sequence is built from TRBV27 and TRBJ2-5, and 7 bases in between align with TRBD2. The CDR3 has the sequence CASRRLAGETQYF. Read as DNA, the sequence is TGTGCCAGCAGACGACTAGCTGGAGAGACCCAGTACTTC.